These T cell receptor beta chains were read from a single sample in a study of control samples from healthy donors and cancer patients. Libraries were prepared by immunoSEQ multiplex PCR; TCRdb keeps only in-frame clonotypes and omits some of them. The table has under 200,000 clones, approximately 92% seen once. Material for sequencing was blood. The origin of the receptors is a woman aged 55-75 years in good health. The conserved cysteine and the conserved F or W are not part of the CDR3 here. Each record gives: V gene, J gene, CDR3 protein.

V: TRBV28; J: TRBJ2-2; CDR3: ASSFSGAPTGELF
V: TRBV6-4; J: TRBJ2-3; CDR3: ASSAGPDTQY
V: TRBV18; J: TRBJ1-2; CDR3: ASSPTGGRDYGYT
V: TRBV3-1/TRBV3-2; J: TRBJ1-4; CDR3: ASTTTGYVEKLF
V: TRBV4-3; J: TRBJ1-2; CDR3: ASSQDAGIGGYT
V: TRBV7-8; J: TRBJ2-7; CDR3: ASSLTSASYEQY
V: TRBV5-6; J: TRBJ1-3; CDR3: ASSSGHTGNTIY
V: TRBV4-3; J: TRBJ2-1; CDR3: ASSQGLAPYNEQF
V: TRBV25-1; J: TRBJ1-1; CDR3: ASSEGTGANTEAF
V: TRBV9; J: TRBJ1-1; CDR3: ASSVDPQELTEAF
V: TRBV5-1; J: TRBJ2-4; CDR3: ASSLGLAGPDLNIQY
V: TRBV27; J: TRBJ2-1; CDR3: ASSFQGAGDQF
V: TRBV7-2; J: TRBJ2-7; CDR3: ASRPAPGTGLYEQY
V: TRBV3-1/TRBV3-2; J: TRBJ2-7; CDR3: ASRSNRGHEQY
V: TRBV11-2; J: TRBJ2-3; CDR3: ASSLGTPRTDTQY
V: TRBV27; J: TRBJ2-1; CDR3: ASSLSPDSYASYNEQF
V: TRBV25-1; J: TRBJ1-2; CDR3: ASSTGQGYGYT
V: TRBV5-6; J: TRBJ2-7; CDR3: ASSPDTFSSYEQY
V: TRBV19; J: TRBJ1-5; CDR3: ASSIYGIHQPQH
V: TRBV5-6; J: TRBJ1-5; CDR3: ASSLLLGDQPQH
V: TRBV10-3; J: TRBJ1-2; CDR3: AISESVAGLYGYT
V: TRBV10-3; J: TRBJ1-2; CDR3: AISEPNLGGGYGYT